This T cell receptor beta chain derives from a study of PD-1 blockade in classical Hodgkin lymphoma. Noted time point: newly diagnosed, previously untreated cHL patient sample. Germline CDR1 reads SGHNT; CDR2 reads YYREEE (reference sequence). CDR3 length: 14 amino acids. The V and J ends lost 0 bases and 2 bases respectively, with 6 bases between them. TCRdb's table, derived via immunoSEQ multiplex PCR, lists solely in-frame clones and lacks some. Here the sample spans approximately 35,000 clones, 94% being singletons. Material: peripheral blood mononuclear cells (PBMCs). The chain uses TRBV5-4 and TRBJ2-4; D gene uncertain. This clonotype was sampled from a human donor with classical Hodgkin lymphoma. This CDR3 reads CASSLELTKNIQYF. The CDR3 DNA follows: TGTGCCAGCAGCTTGGAACTTACCAAAAACATTCAGTACTTC.